This TCR beta chain comes out of a study of shared clonotypes between healthy human individuals (dated by TCRdb to about 2020). Regarding the complete study: The cohort comprised a couple of women and a few men aged 18 to 49 years. Per donor, three plates each were used for CD4 naive and CD4 memory, two for CD8 naive, and one for CD8 memory. Blood TCR repertoires of roughly 5 healthy adults were deeply sequenced to estimate repertoire size and the extent of clonotype sharing between individuals. Libraries were prepared and TCR repertoires were sequenced by different laboratories using diverse techniques, in order to increase sequencing depth and limit assay-specific biases. Each donor's leukapheresis produced roughly between roughly 0.94 and 9.5 billion PBMCs. What the authors observed across the whole study: Higher generation probabilities were observed for clonotypes shared by all four sorted-subset donors than for non-shared clonotypes. Across four donors, 4.5% to 6.5% of naive CD4, roughly 3.5% of naive CD8, about 2% of memory CD4, and roughly 0.41% of memory CD8 clonotypes were shared. The small number of donors limited the genetic and exposure-history diversity represented. Pairwise subsampling led to the expectation that sequencing depth would affect the degree of clonotype sharing among donors. Naive subsets generally had larger estimated clonotype richness than memory subsets. Even with the large sequencing depth, rarefaction of the sorted-subset datasets indicated that sequencing was incomplete. Only blood was sampled, and tissue TCR repertoires likely differ from those in blood.

The CDR3 runs 14 residues from the cysteine to the phenylalanine. Just the 42-base CDR3 DNA is kept, in frame starting at base 1. The germline V gene provides CDR1 MNHNS and CDR2 SASEGT. Between the V and J ends, shortened by 3 bases and 4 bases respectively, the junction contains 12 bases. The donors were healthy, HIV-negative adults with no recently reported acute infections or vaccinations. Every donor was a Caucasian adult residing in Nashville, Tennessee, USA. CD4+ T cells were enriched through magnetic negative selection, after which naive cells were positively selected on CD45RA and the remaining negative fraction served as the memory subset. Blood was collected by leukapheresis, and PBMCs were isolated by Ficoll-Histopaque density gradient centrifugation and then cryopreserved in liquid nitrogen vapor phase. Analytical flow cytometry was used to check the purity and quantity of every magnetically sorted T cell population. Genomic DNA was isolated from each sorted fraction and quantified by UV absorbance on a Nanodrop 2000c.

Details on this clone: Its recognized antigen is unknown. No much larger clone exists at a distance of one base, and base qualities are not known.

Using the deep immunoSEQ assay, multiplex PCR amplified TCR CDR3 regions from genomic DNA. Extracted genomic DNA from each cell subset was distributed evenly across all wells of several immunoSEQ 96-well plates, and each plate was treated as a replicate. For sorted subsets, approximately 0.2 ug of genomic DNA, equivalent to roughly 33,000 T cell genomes, went into each replicate PCR. Purified libraries were measured with a Qubit 3.0 fluorometer, size-checked on a Bioanalyzer 2100, and measured again with the KAPA Library Quantification kit. Every immunoSEQ 96-well plate was sequenced on a dedicated single-read 150-cycle Illumina NextSeq 550 flow cell. On the authors' methods: Because the immunoSEQ output held only junctional sequences and lacked quality scores, the filtering could not match the filtering applied to full-length reads. Sequences were annotated with PyIR, a Python wrapper for IgBLAST v1.9, using IMGT germline references to assign V/J genes and CDR3. Any read was removed if the V/J assignment was weak (E-value above 1e-6), the CDR3 was missing, or the read contained stop codons, out-of-frame junctions, or ambiguous translated residues. V3J clonotypes were defined as sequences sharing the same inferred V gene, J gene, and CDR3 amino acid sequence. Percentage overlap between repertoires was calculated by dividing the number of shared unique clonotypes by the size of the smaller repertoire. Three approaches were used to assess repertoire richness: RTK rarefaction, the Chao1 estimator, and Recon v2.1 estimates of unobserved clonotypes. Generation probabilities were computed with OLGA for all TCRbeta clonotypes obtained by the gDNA method from four donors. As stored in TCRdb, this immuneACCESS dataset retains in-frame rearrangements with V and J assigned. A fraction of the clones does not appear; measured against another copy, unresolved V genes explain less than half of the discrepancy, and the remainder lacks a known reason. V, J and clone size are those of that table, while D and trimming were read from the DNA. The sample table contains about 680,000 clones; only one count was recorded for 60% to 75% of them. Clones ranked in the top ten supply around 2% of the sample.

What was sequenced was memory CD4+ T cells sorted from blood. According to the study, the label for this sample's cell subset or site signals: CD45RA-negative fraction. This sequence uses TRBV6-1 and TRBJ2-5; TRBD1 is perhaps the D gene, given 6 matching bases. The TCR sequence derives from a woman between 25 and 40 years old in good health. CDR3 region: CASSDTGNPETQYF. Read as DNA, the sequence is TGTGCCAGCAGTGATACAGGGAATCCAGAGACCCAGTACTTC.